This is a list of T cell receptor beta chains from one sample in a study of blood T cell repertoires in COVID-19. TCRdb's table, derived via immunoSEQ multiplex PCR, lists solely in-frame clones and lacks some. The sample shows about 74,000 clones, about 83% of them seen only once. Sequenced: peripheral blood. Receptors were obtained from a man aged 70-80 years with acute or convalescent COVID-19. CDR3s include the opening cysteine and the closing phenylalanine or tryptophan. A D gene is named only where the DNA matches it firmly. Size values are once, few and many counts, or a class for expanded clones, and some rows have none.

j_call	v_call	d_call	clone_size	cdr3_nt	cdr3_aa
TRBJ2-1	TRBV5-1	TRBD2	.	TGCGCCAGCAGCTTGGGACTAGCGGGAGTGGATGAGCAGTTCTTC	CASSLGLAGVDEQFF
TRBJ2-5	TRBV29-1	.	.	TGCAGCGTTGTGGCTAGCGTATGGGGGGAGACCCAGTACTTC	CSVVASVWGETQYF
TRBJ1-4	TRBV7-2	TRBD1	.	TGTGCCAGCAGCGACCGACAGGGCGGTTGGGAAAATGAAAAACTGTTTTTT	CASSDRQGGWENEKLFF
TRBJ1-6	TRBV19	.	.	TGTGCCAGTAGGGGGCAGCTGGGTTCACCCCTCCACTTT	CASRGQLGSPLHF
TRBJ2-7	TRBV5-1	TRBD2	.	TGCGCCAGCAGCCACTCACTAGCGGGAGGGCCCTCCGAGCAGTACTTC	CASSHSLAGGPSEQYF
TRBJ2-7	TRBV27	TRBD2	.	TGTGCCAGCCGTAGCGGGAATTACTACGAGCAGTACTTC	CASRSGNYYEQYF
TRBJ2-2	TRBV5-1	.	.	TGCGCCAGCAGCGCCAAACAGAAGTTGAACACCGGGGAGCTGTTTTTT	CASSAKQKLNTGELFF
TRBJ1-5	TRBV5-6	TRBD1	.	TGTGCCAGCAGCTTAGGACAGGTACATCAGCCCCAGCATTTT	CASSLGQVHQPQHF
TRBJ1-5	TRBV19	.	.	TGTGCCAGTAGTCCCGGGGGGAAATTCAGCCAGCCCCAGCATTTT	CASSPGGKFSQPQHF
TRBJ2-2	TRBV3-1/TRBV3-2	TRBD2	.	TGTGCCAGCAGCCAGGGCCTAGCGGGGGTTACCGGGGAGCTGTTTTTT	CASSQGLAGVTGELFF
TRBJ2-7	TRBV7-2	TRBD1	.	TGTGCCAGCAGTCGGGACAGAAGCTCCTACGAGCAGTACTTC	CASSRDRSSYEQYF
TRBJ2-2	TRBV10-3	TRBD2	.	TGTGCCATCAGTGGATCTAGCGGGGTCACGAGGACCGGGGAGCTGTTTTTT	CAISGSSGVTRTGELFF
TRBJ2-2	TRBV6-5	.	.	TGTGCCAGCCTACCCACCATACTGAACACCGGGGAGCTGTTTTTT	CASLPTILNTGELFF
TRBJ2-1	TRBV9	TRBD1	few	TGTGCCAGCAGCGTAGCCATCACCGGGACAGGGAGAAATGAGCAGTTCTTC	CASSVAITGTGRNEQFF
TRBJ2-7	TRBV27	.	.	TGTGCCAGCAGTTTATTTAGCAGCTACGAGCAGTACTTC	CASSLFSSYEQYF
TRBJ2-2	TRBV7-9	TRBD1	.	TGTGCCAGCAGCATTGGACAGGCGGCCACCGGGGAGCTGTTTTTT	CASSIGQAATGELFF
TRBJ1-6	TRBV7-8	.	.	TGTGCCAGCAGCTTAGCGGCGGGAGCCTTTTGGCCCCTCCACTTT	CASSLAAGAFWPLHF
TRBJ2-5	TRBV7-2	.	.	TGTGCCAGCAGCTTAGGGGTAGCACTGCAAGAGACCCAGTACTTC	CASSLGVALQETQYF
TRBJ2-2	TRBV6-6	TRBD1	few	TGTGCCAGCAGACAGGGGGCAGGGGAGCTGTTTTTT	CASRQGAGELFF
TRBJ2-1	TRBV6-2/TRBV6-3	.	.	TGTGCCAGCAGTTACTCGACTAGGGATGAGCAGTTCTTC	CASSYSTRDEQFF
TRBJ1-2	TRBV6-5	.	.	TGTGCCAGCAGTCCCGGGGAGGCTTATGGCTACACCTTC	CASSPGEAYGYTF